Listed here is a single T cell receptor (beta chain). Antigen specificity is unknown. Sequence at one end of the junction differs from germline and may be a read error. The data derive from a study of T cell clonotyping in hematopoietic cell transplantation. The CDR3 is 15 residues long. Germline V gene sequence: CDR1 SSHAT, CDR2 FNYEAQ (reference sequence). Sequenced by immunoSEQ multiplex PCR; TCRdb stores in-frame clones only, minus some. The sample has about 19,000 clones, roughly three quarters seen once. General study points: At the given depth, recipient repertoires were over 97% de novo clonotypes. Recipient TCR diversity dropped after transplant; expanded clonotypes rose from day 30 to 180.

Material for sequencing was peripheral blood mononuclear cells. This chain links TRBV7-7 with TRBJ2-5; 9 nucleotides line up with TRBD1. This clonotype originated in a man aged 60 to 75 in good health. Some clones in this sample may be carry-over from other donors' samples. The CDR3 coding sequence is TGTGCTAGCAGCGCCGACAGGGGGTACCAAGAGACCCAGTACTTC. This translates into CASSADRGYQETQYF.